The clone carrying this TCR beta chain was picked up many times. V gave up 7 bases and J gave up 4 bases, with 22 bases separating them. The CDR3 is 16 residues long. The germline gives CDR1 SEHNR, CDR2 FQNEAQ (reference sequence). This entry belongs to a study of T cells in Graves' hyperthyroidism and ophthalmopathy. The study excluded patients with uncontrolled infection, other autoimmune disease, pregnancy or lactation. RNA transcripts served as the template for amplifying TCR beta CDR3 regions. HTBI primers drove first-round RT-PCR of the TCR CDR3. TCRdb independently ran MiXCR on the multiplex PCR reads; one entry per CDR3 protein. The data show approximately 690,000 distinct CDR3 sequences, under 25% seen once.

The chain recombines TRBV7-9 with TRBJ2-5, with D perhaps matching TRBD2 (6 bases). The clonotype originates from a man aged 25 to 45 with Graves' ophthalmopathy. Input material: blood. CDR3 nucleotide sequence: TGTGCCAGCATCGGCTGGAGTGGTGGCGGGGCAGAGACCCAGTACTTC. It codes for CASIGWSGGGAETQYF. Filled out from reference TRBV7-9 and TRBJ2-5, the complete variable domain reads DTGVSQNPRHKITKRGQNVTFRCDPISEHNRLYWYRQTLGQGPEFLTYFQNEAQLEKSRLLSDRFSAERPKGSFSTLEIQRTEQGDSAMYLCASIGWSGGGAETQYFGPGTRLLVL.